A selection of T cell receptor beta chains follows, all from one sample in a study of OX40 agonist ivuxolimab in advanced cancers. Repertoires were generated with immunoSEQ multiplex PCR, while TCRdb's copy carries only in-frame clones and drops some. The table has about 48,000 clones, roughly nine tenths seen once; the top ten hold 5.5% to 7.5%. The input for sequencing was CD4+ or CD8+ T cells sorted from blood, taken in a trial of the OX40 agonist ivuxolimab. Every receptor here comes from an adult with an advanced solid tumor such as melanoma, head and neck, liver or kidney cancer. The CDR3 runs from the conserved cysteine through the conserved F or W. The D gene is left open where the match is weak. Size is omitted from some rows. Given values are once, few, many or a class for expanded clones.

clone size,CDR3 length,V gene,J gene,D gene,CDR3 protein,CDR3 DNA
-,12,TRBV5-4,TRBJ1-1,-,CASSPGNTEAFF,TGTGCCAGCAGTCCAGGTAACACTGAAGCTTTCTTT
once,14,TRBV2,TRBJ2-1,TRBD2,CASSSGSVGDEQFF,TGTGCCAGTTCTAGCGGGAGTGTAGGCGATGAGCAGTTCTTC
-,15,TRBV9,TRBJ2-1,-,CASSPEGVSYNEQFF,TGTGCCAGCAGCCCTGAAGGGGTCTCCTACAATGAGCAGTTCTTC
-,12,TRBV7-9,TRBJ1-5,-,CASSDGGQPQHF,TGTGCCAGCAGCGACGGGGGCCAGCCCCAGCATTTT
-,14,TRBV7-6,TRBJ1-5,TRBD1,CASSWGGQGQPQHF,TGTGCCAGCAGCTGGGGGGGACAGGGACAGCCCCAGCATTTT
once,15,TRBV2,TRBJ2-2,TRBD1,CASSEEQGAPGELFF,TGTGCCAGCAGTGAGGAACAGGGGGCTCCCGGGGAGCTGTTTTTT
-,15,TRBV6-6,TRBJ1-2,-,CASSYVAGGLDGYTF,TGTGCCAGCAGTTACGTCGCAGGTGGACTCGATGGCTACACCTTC
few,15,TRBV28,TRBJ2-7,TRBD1,CASSFWTGGSYEQYF,TGTGCCAGCAGTTTCTGGACAGGGGGCTCCTACGAGCAGTACTTC
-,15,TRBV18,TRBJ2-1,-,CASSPRDRSYNEQFF,TGTGCCAGCTCACCGCGGGACAGATCCTACAATGAGCAGTTCTTC
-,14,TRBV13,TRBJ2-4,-,CASSSHQGGNIQYF,TGTGCCAGCAGCTCCCACCAGGGAGGAAACATTCAGTACTTC
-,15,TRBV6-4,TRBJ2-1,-,CASSDKGGSYNEQFF,TGTGCCAGCAGTGACAAAGGGGGCTCCTACAATGAGCAGTTCTTC
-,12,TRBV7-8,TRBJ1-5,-,CASSLGEGPQHF,TGTGCCAGCAGCTTAGGTGAAGGGCCCCAGCATTTT
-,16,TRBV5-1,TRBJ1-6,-,CASSLGYGTRDSPLHF,TGCGCCAGCAGTTTAGGGTATGGTACTAGGGATTCACCCCTCCACTTT
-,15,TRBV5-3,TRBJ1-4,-,CARRLRSAINEKLFF,TGTGCCAGAAGACTGAGGTCGGCCATTAATGAAAAACTGTTTTTT
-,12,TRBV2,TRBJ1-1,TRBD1,CASPRGYTEAFF,TGTGCCAGCCCCAGGGGGTACACTGAAGCTTTCTTT
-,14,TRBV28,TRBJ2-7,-,CASGVYSQGYEQYF,TGTGCCAGCGGAGTTTATAGTCAGGGGTACGAGCAGTACTTC
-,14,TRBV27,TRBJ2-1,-,CASSSGTNYNEQFF,TGTGCCAGCAGTTCCGGGACAAACTACAATGAGCAGTTCTTC
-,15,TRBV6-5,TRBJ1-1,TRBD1,CASVRDRVMNTEAFF,TGTGCCAGCGTCCGGGACAGGGTTATGAACACTGAAGCTTTCTTT